This paragraph covers one T cell receptor beta chain sequence. These data originate in a study of blood T cell repertoires in COVID-19. Study-level information: Acute and convalescent COVID-19 specimens originated in the United States, Italy and Spain. In each case, the material was cDNA or gDNA derived from T cells, B-cell-depleted T cells, or PBMCs.

The CDR3 is made up of 13 amino acids. CDR1 is SGHKS and CDR2 is YYEKEE in the germline V gene (reference sequence). V trimming: 1 base; J trimming: 7 bases; junction bases outside the gene matches: 4. Per the authors' pipeline: Using reference gene primer amplification, nucleated cell counts were estimated. This table comes from immunoSEQ multiplex PCR, and its TCRdb copy is limited to in-frame clones, with some not included. D and trimming were read from the DNA, whereas the V and J calls and clone size are those reported in that table. The sample contains more than 100,000 clones, roughly 84% of which appear only once.

The sequence derives from a woman aged 30 to 39 who had recovered from COVID-19. The chain uses TRBV5-5 and TRBJ2-7, with TRBD2 matching over 8 bases. The sequencing input was peripheral blood. CDR3 nucleotide sequence: TGTGCCAGCAGCTTGTCCCTAGCGGGTGAGCAGTACTTC. The encoded protein is CASSLSLAGEQYF. Full variable domain (outside the CDR3, taken from reference TRBV5-5 and TRBJ2-7): DAGVTQSPTHLIKTRGQQVTLRCSPISGHKSVSWYQQVLGQGPQFIFQYYEKEERGRGNFPDRFSARQFPNYSSELNVNALLLGDSALYLCASSLSLAGEQYFGPGTRLTVT.